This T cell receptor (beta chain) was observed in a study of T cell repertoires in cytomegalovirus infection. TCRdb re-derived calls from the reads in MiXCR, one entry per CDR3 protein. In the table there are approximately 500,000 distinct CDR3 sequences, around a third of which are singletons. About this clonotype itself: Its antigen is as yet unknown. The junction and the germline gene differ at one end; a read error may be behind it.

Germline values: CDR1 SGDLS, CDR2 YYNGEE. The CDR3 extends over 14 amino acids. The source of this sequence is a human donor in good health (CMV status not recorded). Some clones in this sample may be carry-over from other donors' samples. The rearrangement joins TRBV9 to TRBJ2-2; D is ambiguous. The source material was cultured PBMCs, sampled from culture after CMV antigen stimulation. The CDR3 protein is CASRVDLTTGELFF. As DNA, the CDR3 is TGTGCCAGCAGGGTAGATCTCACCACCGGGGAGCTGTTTTTT.